This T cell receptor (beta chain) was recovered during a study of T and B cells in COVID-19 patients. Multiplex PCR with BIOMED2 TRB-A/B primer pools amplified TRB rearrangements. TCRdb fed the multiplex PCR reads into MiXCR, producing one record per CDR3 protein. The sample holds some 6,300 distinct CDR3 sequences, roughly a third seen once. General study points: Highly clonal in active COVID-19, TRB repertoires exceeded healthy-donor diversity and richness at recovery. Of about 2,400 TCR clusters found only in the recovered cohort, more than 30 had low generation probability.

Blood genomic DNA input for TRB amplification was roughly 250-550 ng. This clonotype was counted a few times. Its antigen remains unknown. This receptor was obtained from a human donor with active COVID-19. Material: blood.

This CDR3 is CASSHGYGMGGSYEQYF. CDR3 in DNA: TGTGCCAGTAGTCATGGGTACGGGATGGGCGGTTCCTACGAGCAGTACTTC. V usage is TRBV19 and J usage is TRBJ2-7, with a possible D match to TRBD2 (5 bases). In germline, CDR1 is LNHDA, CDR2 SQIVND (reference sequence). V lost 5 bases and J lost 1, with 21 bases in between. The CDR3 consists of 17 residues.